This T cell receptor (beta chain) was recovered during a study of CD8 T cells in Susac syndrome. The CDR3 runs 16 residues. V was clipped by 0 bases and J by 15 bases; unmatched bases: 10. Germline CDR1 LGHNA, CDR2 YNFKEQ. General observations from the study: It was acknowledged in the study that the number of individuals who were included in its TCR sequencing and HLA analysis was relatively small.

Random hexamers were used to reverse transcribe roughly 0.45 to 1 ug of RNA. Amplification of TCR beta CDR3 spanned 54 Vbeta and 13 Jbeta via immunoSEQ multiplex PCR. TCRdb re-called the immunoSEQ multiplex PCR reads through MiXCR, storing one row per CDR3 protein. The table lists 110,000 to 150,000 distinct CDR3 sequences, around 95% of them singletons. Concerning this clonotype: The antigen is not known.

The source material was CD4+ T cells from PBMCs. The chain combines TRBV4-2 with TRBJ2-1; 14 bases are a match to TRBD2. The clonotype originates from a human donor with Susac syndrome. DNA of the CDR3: TGTGCCAGCAGCCAAGAGGTGACTAGCGGGAGGGCCGTGTTGTTCTTC. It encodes CASSQEVTSGRAVLFF.